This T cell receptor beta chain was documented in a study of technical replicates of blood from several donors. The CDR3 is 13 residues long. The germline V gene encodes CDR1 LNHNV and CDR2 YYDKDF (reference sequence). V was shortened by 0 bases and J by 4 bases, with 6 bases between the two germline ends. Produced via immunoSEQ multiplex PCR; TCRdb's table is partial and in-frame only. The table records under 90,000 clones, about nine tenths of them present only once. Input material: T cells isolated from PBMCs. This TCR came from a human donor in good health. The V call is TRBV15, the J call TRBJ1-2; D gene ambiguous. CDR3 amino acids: CATSREAPYGYTF. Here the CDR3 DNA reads TGTGCCACCAGCAGAGAGGCCCCCTATGGCTACACCTTC.